What follows are 30 T cell receptor beta chains derived from one specimen sequenced in a study of CD8 T cells in ankylosing spondylitis. General study results and limits: For ankylosing spondylitis blood, a TCR beta motif of seven to nine highly homologous variants appeared characteristic.

MiXCR was run by TCRdb on the 5' RACE reads, yielding one entry per CDR3 protein. The repertoire includes fewer than 550,000 distinct CDR3 sequences, under 5.5% of them detected once, and under 4.5% sits in the top ten. Their recognized antigens are unknown. The sequencing input was blood, either unsorted or a sorted T cell fraction (not recorded which). Receptors originate from a male donor with ankylosing spondylitis.

This clonotype was seen at least ten times. This sequence joins TRBV6-2 or TRBV6-3 and TRBJ2-3, with 8 bases lining up with TRBD2. In germline, CDR1 is MNHEY, CDR2 SVGEGT. With V trimmed by 6 bases and J by 4 bases, 6 bases remained unmatched. The CDR3 has 14 residues. CDR3 sequence (DNA): TGTGCCAGCAGCCCTCGGGAGGGTTCAGATACGCAGTATTTT. Amino acids: CASSPREGSDTQYF.

The genes are TRBV7-9 and TRBJ2-2; maybe TRBD1 (5 bases). Germline V gene lookup returns CDR1 SEHNR and CDR2 FQNEAQ (reference sequence). V shed 0 bases and J shed 0 bases, with 11 bases lying between them. The CDR3 totals 17 residues. This CDR3 reads CASSLAPDRPNTGELFF. The CDR3 coding sequence is TGTGCCAGCAGCTTAGCGCCCGACAGACCGAACACCGGGGAGCTGTTTTTT.

This clonotype showed up many times. V and J are TRBV12-3 or TRBV12-4 and TRBJ1-4; tentative D call: TRBD1 (6 bases). Trimming pared 5 bases from V and 8 bases from J, leaving 15 bases between. This CDR3 region has 14 residues. CDR3 coding DNA: TGTGCCAGCAGTCCGTACAGGGTAGGGGAAAAACTGTTTTTT. Encoded protein: CASSPYRVGEKLFF.

Many counts were recorded for this clonotype. The chain links TRBV5-1 to TRBJ1-1; 7 bases align to TRBD1. Germline CDR1 and CDR2: SGHRS and YFSETQ. This CDR3 spans 16 amino acids. J lost 0 bases, V lost 3 bases, and 8 bases had no gene match. The CDR3 spells CASSSGTENMNTEAFF. The CDR3 DNA reads TGCGCCAGCAGCTCCGGGACAGAGAATATGAACACTGAAGCTTTCTTT.

This clonotype was seen ten or more times. This chain joins TRBV6-2 or TRBV6-3 and TRBJ2-7, with 9 nucleotides matching TRBD2. J lost 6 bases, V lost 7 bases, and 7 bases had no gene match. CDR3 length: 13 amino acids. The V gene's germline CDR1 is MNHEY and CDR2 SVGEGT. This CDR3 is CASKRTSAGEQYF. In nucleotides, the CDR3 is TGTGCCAGCAAAAGGACTAGCGCCGGCGAGCAGTACTTC.

The chain is built from TRBV6-1 and TRBJ2-7, with 8 nucleotides matching TRBD1. Germline V lookup: CDR1 MNHNS, CDR2 SASEGT. Trimming at V came to 6 bases and at J to 5 bases, leaving 15 bases not matched to a gene. This CDR3 contains 16 residues. CDR3 sequence (DNA): TGTGCCAGCAGCCAATGGGCAGGGGGCGCGGTAAACGAGCAGTACTTC. Translating gives CASSQWAGGAVNEQYF.

This clonotype was seen at least ten times. The chain has TRBV5-5 and TRBJ2-7; D is uncertain. Germline loops: CDR1 SGHKS, CDR2 YYEKEE (reference sequence). The CDR3 contains 14 residues. Trimming took 2 bases from V and 0 from J, leaving 9 bases between them. The CDR3 nucleotides read TGTGCCAGCAGCTTTGGCAGTAACTCCTACGAGCAGTACTTC. This sequence encodes CASSFGSNSYEQYF.

In regard to this clonotype: This sequence may be a read error, since a much larger clone differs from it by one base. V gene TRBV7-9 combines with J gene TRBJ1-1; unclear D gene. Per germline, CDR1 SEHNR and CDR2 FQNEAQ (reference sequence). The CDR3 has 11 residues. Between the trimmed V and J ends, which lost 5 bases and 14 bases, there was a span of 15 bases. CDR3 amino acids: CASSGARFCFF. CDR3 DNA: TGTGCCAGCAGCGGAGCCCGTTTTTGCTTCTTT. Supplemented by reference TRBV7-9 and TRBJ1-1, the full variable domain reads DTGVSQNPRHKITKRGQNVTFRCDPISEHNRLYWYRQTLGQGPEFLTYFQNEAQLEKSRLLSDRFSAERPKGSFSTLEIQRTEQGDSAMYLCASSGARFCFFGQGTRLTVV.

This clonotype was counted at least ten times. J is TRBJ1-1 and V is TRBV4-3; D call uncertain. The CDR3 is 16 amino acids. Germline-derived CDR1 and CDR2 are LGHNA and YSLEER. Between the trimmed V and J ends, which lost 0 bases and 1 base, there was a span of 12 bases. CDR3 sequence: CASSQDLRRENTEAFF. CDR3 sequence (DNA): TGCGCCAGCAGCCAAGATCTTAGGAGGGAGAACACTGAAGCTTTCTTT.

This clonotype turned up a few times. This chain joins TRBV14 and TRBJ2-1, with no clear D. Germline assignment: CDR1 SGHDN and CDR2 FVKESK. The CDR3 is 13 residues long. Trimming stripped 2 bases from V and 4 bases from J, with 6 bases between. In DNA, the CDR3 is TGTGCCAGCAGCCAATCCAGATACAATGAGCAGTTCTTC. It yields the protein CASSQSRYNEQFF.

This clonotype was detected many times. V and J are TRBV7-2 and TRBJ2-2; D not resolved. Germline CDR1 and CDR2: SGHTA and FQGNSA. The CDR3 has 13 residues. V was trimmed by 4 bases and J by 3 bases, leaving 6 bases between them. The CDR3 reads CASSSDHTGELFF. In DNA form, the CDR3 reads TGTGCCAGCAGCTCCGACCACACCGGGGAGCTGTTTTTT.

This clonotype was counted at least ten times. The rearrangement links TRBV12-3 or TRBV12-4 to TRBJ1-1, with D uncertain. V gave up 2 bases and J gave up 7 bases, with 14 bases separating them. CDR3 length: 14 amino acids. CDR3 loop: CASSLYGDLVEAFF. CDR3 in DNA: TGTGCCAGCAGTTTATATGGGGATTTGGTTGAAGCTTTCTTT.

This chain links TRBV9 with TRBJ2-1; D remains ambiguous. V lost 0 bases and J lost 9, with 4 bases in between. The CDR3 runs to 11 residues. Germline V CDR1 and CDR2: SGDLS, YYNGEE. The CDR3 loop is CASSVEGEQFF. CDR3 nucleotide sequence: TGTGCCAGCAGCGTAGAGGGTGAGCAGTTCTTC.

There are many counts of this clonotype. The rearrangement joins TRBV20-1 to TRBJ2-3; 7 bases match TRBD1. The CDR3 covers 14 residues. CDR1 DFQATT and CDR2 SNEGSKA come from the germline V gene (reference sequence). V lost 4 bases to trimming and J lost 5 bases; unmatched junction nucleotides: 9. Written as DNA, the CDR3 is TGCAGTGCTACATCCATTTACAGGGGAGATACGCAGTATTTT. Its translation is CSATSIYRGDTQYF.

At least ten counts were recorded for this clonotype. The V call is TRBV20-1, the J call TRBJ2-4; D gene uncertain. This CDR3 contains 12 residues. CDR1 is DFQATT, CDR2 SNEGSKA, per germline (reference sequence). The ends were cut back, 4 bases at V and 0 bases at J, with 4 bases in the middle. The CDR3 sequence: CSATQAKNIQYF. The CDR3 DNA follows: TGCAGTGCTACCCAAGCCAAAAACATTCAGTACTTC.

This clonotype has at least ten counts. The chain couples TRBV5-1 to TRBJ2-1, with TRBD2 matching 11 bases. V was pared by 4 bases and J by 8 bases, with 11 bases of the junction left unmatched. CDR3 length equals 16 residues. Germline loops: CDR1 SGHRS, CDR2 YFSETQ. CDR3 DNA sequence: TGCGCCAGCAGCATGTTCACTCTAGCGGGGGGCCATGAGCAGTTCTTC. Amino acid sequence: CASSMFTLAGGHEQFF.

This clonotype was detected many times. The chain couples TRBV27 to TRBJ1-1, with a possible D match to TRBD1 (6 bases). This CDR3 region has 13 residues. Germline assignment: CDR1 MNHEY and CDR2 SMNVEV (reference sequence). Trimming took 7 bases from V and 7 from J, leaving 16 bases between them. This CDR3 is CASMGTTRIEAFF. The CDR3 region has the DNA TGTGCCAGCATGGGGACAACCCGAATTGAAGCTTTCTTT.

This clonotype appeared many times. V is TRBV6-6 and J is TRBJ1-2; D is ambiguous. Germline V gene lookup returns CDR1 MNHNY and CDR2 SVGAGI (reference sequence). The CDR3 contains 13 residues. Trimming removed 2 bases from V and 4 bases from J, with 8 bases in between. CDR3 in DNA: TGTGCCAGCAGTTACAGAGAGGGCTATGGCTACACCTTC. Amino acid sequence: CASSYREGYGYTF.

This clonotype has at least ten counts. The rearrangement links TRBV14 to TRBJ2-3; 7 nucleotides line up with TRBD2. The junction had 9 bases not matched to a gene; V was cut back by 4 bases and J by 2 bases. From germline, CDR1 is SGHDN and CDR2 FVKESK. This CDR3 is 16 amino acids long. The CDR3 nucleotides read TGTGCCAGCAGCCCCCTACGTGGGAGGGTCACAGATACGCAGTATTTT. Protein: CASSPLRGRVTDTQYF.

V and J are TRBV7-9 and TRBJ2-1; maybe TRBD2 (6 bases). V was shortened by 5 bases and J by 3 bases, with 17 bases between the two germline ends. From germline, CDR1 is SEHNR and CDR2 FQNEAQ (reference sequence). The CDR3 is 16 residues long. CDR3 sequence: CASSDPLAPLYNEQFF. The CDR3 nucleotides read TGTGCCAGCAGCGACCCTCTAGCGCCCCTCTACAATGAGCAGTTCTTC.

This clonotype has ten or more counts. The chain links TRBV5-1 to TRBJ2-3, with TRBD1 as a possible D gene (5 bases). Germline V CDR1 and CDR2: SGHRS, YFSETQ. V lost 0 bases and J lost 0, with 11 bases in between. The CDR3 spans 16 residues. The CDR3 DNA sequence: TGCGCCAGCAGCTTGGACGTTGGGGCTAGCACAGATACGCAGTATTTT. Amino acid sequence: CASSLDVGASTDTQYF.

This clonotype was observed at least ten times. The chain is built from TRBV7-2 and TRBJ2-1; 11 bases align to TRBD2. The germline V gene encodes CDR1 SGHTA and CDR2 FQGNSA. The J segment lost 4 bases and the V segment lost 5 bases, leaving 10 bases of the junction unmatched. This CDR3 comprises 17 residues. The DNA for the CDR3 is TGTGCCAGCAGCCCCTCATGGGTAGCGGGGGGGTACAATGAGCAGTTCTTC. Translating gives CASSPSWVAGGYNEQFF.

This clonotype was observed many times. V usage is TRBV5-1 and J usage is TRBJ2-7, with 8 bases lining up with TRBD2. The germline V gene encodes CDR1 SGHRS and CDR2 YFSETQ. The ends lost 5 bases at V and 2 bases at J; junction bases unmatched: 6. The CDR3 has 14 amino acids. The CDR3 DNA reads TGCGCCAGCAGAAGGGCGGGAGGCCCCTACGAGCAGTACTTC. This codes for CASRRAGGPYEQYF.

This clonotype was seen repeatedly, ten times or more. This chain links TRBV7-9 with TRBJ2-2, with D hard to call. This CDR3 spans 17 amino acids. Germline V gene data show CDR1 as SEHNR and CDR2 as FQNEAQ (reference sequence). Trimming took 2 bases from V and 2 from J, leaving 15 bases between them. CDR3 region: CASSLRALPINTGELFF. CDR3 nucleotide sequence: TGTGCCAGCAGCTTAAGGGCCTTACCGATCAACACCGGGGAGCTGTTTTTT.

The rearrangement links TRBV6-1 to TRBJ2-5; D remains unclear. The CDR3 contains 12 residues. The germline gives CDR1 MNHNS, CDR2 SASEGT. Deletions cut 10 bases from V and 3 bases from J, with 12 bases between. DNA for the CDR3: TGTGCCACCAGCGCCACCAAAGAGACCCAGTACTTC. Protein: CATSATKETQYF.

This clonotype was seen repeatedly, ten times or more. V usage is TRBV20-1 and J usage is TRBJ1-1; unclear D gene. CDR3 length: 12 residues. Germline CDR1 and CDR2: DFQATT and SNEGSKA (reference sequence). Between the trimmed V and J ends, which lost 1 base and 4 bases, there was a span of 7 bases. CDR3 in amino acids: CSARVRSTEAFF. CDR3 DNA: TGCAGTGCTAGAGTTCGCAGCACTGAAGCTTTCTTT.

This sequence joins TRBV21-1 and TRBJ2-5; the table names TRBD1, a call not compared with the DNA. TRBV21-1 is a documented pseudogene. The CDR3 contains 16 residues. The CDR3 nucleotides read TGTGCCAGCAGCATGCCTTCTGAAACAGGTCAAGAGACCCAGTACTTC. Translating gives CASSMPSETGQETQYF.

This clonotype was counted ten times or more. The chain employs TRBV20-1 and TRBJ2-5, with D tentatively TRBD1 (6 bases). The CDR3 is 15 residues long. Germline CDR1 reads DFQATT; CDR2 reads SNEGSKA (reference sequence). V lost 1 base and J lost 5, with 17 bases in between. CDR3 loop: CSARGGAGVVETQYF. The CDR3 region has the DNA TGCAGTGCTAGAGGTGGGGCAGGGGTCGTTGAGACCCAGTACTTC.

This clonotype has a count of ten or more. V and J are TRBV20-1 and TRBJ2-2; no definite D call. The CDR3 contains 16 residues. Germline lookup yields CDR1 DFQATT and CDR2 SNEGSKA (reference sequence). V gave up 0 bases and J gave up 3 bases, with 14 bases separating them. The CDR3 DNA sequence: TGCAGTGCTAGAGACAACTCCAAACCACACACCGGGGAGCTGTTTTTT. The encoded protein is CSARDNSKPHTGELFF.

There are many counts of this clonotype. The chain couples TRBV7-2 to TRBJ2-7; TRBD2 agrees at 10 bases. Germline values: CDR1 SGHTA, CDR2 FQGNSA. The CDR3 runs 14 residues. The V and J ends lost 3 bases and 6 bases, in that order; junction bases with no gene match: 5. The CDR3 sequence: CASSLGRLAGEQYF. DNA for the CDR3: TGTGCCAGCAGCTTGGGAAGACTAGCGGGCGAGCAGTACTTC. The full variable domain, with the rest looked up from reference TRBV7-2 and TRBJ2-7, is GAGVSQSPSNKVTEKGKDVELRCDPISGHTALYWYRQSLGQGLEFLIYFQGNSAPDKSGLPSDRFSAERTGGSVSTLTIQRTQQEDSAVYLCASSLGRLAGEQYFGPGTRLTVT.